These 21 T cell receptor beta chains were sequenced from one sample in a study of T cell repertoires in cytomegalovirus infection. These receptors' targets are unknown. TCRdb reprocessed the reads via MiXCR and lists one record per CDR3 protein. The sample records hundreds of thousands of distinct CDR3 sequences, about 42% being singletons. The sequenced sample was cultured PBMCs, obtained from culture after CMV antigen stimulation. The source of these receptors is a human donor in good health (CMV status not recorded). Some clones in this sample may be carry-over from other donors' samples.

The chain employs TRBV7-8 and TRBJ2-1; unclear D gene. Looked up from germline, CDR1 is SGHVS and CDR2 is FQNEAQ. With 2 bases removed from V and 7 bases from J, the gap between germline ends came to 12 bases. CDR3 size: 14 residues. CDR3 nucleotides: TGTGCCAGCAGCTTAAGGTCTTTTAGGAATGAGCAGTTCTTC. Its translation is CASSLRSFRNEQFF.

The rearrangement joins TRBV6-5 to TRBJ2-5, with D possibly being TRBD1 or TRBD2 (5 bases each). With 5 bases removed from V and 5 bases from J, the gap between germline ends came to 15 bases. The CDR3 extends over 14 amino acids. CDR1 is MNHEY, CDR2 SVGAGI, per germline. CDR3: CASSLGAGYETQYF. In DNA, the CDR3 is TGTGCCAGCAGTCTCGGGGCAGGGTACGAGACCCAGTACTTC.

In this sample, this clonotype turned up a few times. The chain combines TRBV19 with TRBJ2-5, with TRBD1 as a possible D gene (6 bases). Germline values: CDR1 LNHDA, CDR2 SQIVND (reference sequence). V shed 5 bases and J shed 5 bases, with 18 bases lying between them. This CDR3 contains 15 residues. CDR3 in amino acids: CASSDQGTRLETQYF. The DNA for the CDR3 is TGTGCCAGTAGTGACCAGGGGACCAGATTGGAGACCCAGTACTTC.

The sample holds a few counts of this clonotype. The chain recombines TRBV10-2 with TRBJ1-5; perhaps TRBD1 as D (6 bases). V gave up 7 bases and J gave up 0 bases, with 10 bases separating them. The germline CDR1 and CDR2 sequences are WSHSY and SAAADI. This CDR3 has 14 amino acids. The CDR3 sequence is CASTDRNSNQPQHF. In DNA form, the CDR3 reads TGCGCCAGCACGGACAGAAATAGCAATCAGCCCCAGCATTTT.

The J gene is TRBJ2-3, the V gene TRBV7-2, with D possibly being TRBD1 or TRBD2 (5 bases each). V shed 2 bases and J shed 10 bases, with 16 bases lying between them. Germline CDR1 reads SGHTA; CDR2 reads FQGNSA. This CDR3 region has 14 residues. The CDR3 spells CASSLSGRSWPQYF. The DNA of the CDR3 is TGTGCCAGCAGCTTATCGGGGCGGAGCTGGCCGCAGTATTTT.

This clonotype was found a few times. CDR3 coding DNA: TGTGCCAGCATACCCTGGGAGGGGAACTATGGCTACACCTTC. It encodes CASIPWEGNYGYTF. This sequence joins TRBV12-3 or TRBV12-4 and TRBJ1-2; a possible D gene is TRBD1 (5 bases). This CDR3 is built from 14 residues. Deletions cut 7 bases from V and 2 bases from J, with 14 bases between.

CDR3 sequence: CASSSRQNQPQHF. The DNA of the CDR3 is TGTGCCAGCAGCTCCAGACAGAATCAGCCCCAGCATTTT. V is TRBV7-2 and J is TRBJ1-5; maybe TRBD1 (5 bases). Trimming took off 4 bases at V and 4 bases at J, with 8 bases between the two ends. The CDR3 is made up of 13 amino acids. Germline V gene data show CDR1 as SGHTA and CDR2 as FQGNSA. Using reference TRBV7-2 and TRBJ1-5 for the parts outside the CDR3, the full variable domain is GAGVSQSPSNKVTEKGKDVELRCDPISGHTALYWYRQSLGQGLEFLIYFQGNSAPDKSGLPSDRFSAERTGGSVSTLTIQRTQQEDSAVYLCASSSRQNQPQHFGDGTRLSIL.

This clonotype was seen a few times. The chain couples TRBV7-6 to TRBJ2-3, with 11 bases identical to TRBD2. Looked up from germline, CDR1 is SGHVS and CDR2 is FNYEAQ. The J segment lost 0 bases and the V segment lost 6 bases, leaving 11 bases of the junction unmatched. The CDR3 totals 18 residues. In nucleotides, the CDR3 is TGTGCCAGCAGTTCCGACCCTGTAGCGGGAGGGAGCACAGATACGCAGTATTTT. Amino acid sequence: CASSSDPVAGGSTDTQYF.

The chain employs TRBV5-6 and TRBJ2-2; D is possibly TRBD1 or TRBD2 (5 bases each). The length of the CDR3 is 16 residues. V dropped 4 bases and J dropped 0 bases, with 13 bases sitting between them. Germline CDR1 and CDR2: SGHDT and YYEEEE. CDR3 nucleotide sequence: TGTGCCAGCAGCCAATCGGGACGGACGAACACCGGGGAGCTGTTTTTT. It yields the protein CASSQSGRTNTGELFF.

The CDR3 DNA follows: TGTGCCAGCAGTTACGCGACAGGGAACTATGGCTACACCTTC. It is translated as CASSYATGNYGYTF. This chain uses TRBV6-6 with TRBJ1-2; 7 nucleotides agree with TRBD1. Trimming took 2 bases from V and 2 from J; bases not matched to a gene: 2. Germline CDR1 and CDR2: MNHNY and SVGAGI (reference sequence). The CDR3 covers 14 residues.

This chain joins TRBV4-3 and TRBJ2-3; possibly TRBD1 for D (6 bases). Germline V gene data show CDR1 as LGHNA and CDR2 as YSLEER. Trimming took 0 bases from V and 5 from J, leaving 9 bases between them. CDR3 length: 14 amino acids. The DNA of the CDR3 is TGCGCCAGCAGCCAAGATAACAGGGAAGATACGCAGTATTTT. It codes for CASSQDNREDTQYF.

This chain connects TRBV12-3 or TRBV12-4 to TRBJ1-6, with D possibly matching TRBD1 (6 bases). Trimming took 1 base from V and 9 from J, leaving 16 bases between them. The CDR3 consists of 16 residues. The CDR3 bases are TGTGCCAGCAGTTTAGGGTCAGCAGGGGAAGGTTCACCCCTCCACTTT. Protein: CASSLGSAGEGSPLHF.

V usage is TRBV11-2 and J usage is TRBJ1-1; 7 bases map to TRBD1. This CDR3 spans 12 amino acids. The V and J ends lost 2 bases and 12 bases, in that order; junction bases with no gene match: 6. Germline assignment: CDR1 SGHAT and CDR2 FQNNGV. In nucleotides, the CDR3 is TGTGCCAGCAGCTTACCAGGGGGACAGTCTTTCTTT. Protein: CASSLPGGQSFF. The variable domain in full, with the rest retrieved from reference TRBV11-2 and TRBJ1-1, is EAGVAQSPRYKIIEKRQSVAFWCNPISGHATLYWYQQILGQGPKLLIQFQNNGVVDDSQLPKDRFSAERLKGVDSTLKIQPAKLEDSAVYLCASSLPGGQSFFGQGTRLTVV.

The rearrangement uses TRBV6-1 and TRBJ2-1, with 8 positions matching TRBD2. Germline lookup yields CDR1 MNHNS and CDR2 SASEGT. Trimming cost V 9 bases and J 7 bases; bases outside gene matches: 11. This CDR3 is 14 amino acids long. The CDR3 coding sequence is TGTGCCAGTAGCCCAGGGACTAGTTTGAATGAGCAGTTCTTC. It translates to CASSPGTSLNEQFF.

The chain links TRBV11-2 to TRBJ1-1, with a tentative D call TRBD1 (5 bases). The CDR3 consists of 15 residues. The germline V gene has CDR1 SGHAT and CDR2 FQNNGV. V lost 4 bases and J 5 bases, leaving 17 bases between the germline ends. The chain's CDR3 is CASSWHGTWRTEAFF. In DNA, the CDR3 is TGTGCCAGCAGCTGGCACGGGACTTGGCGGACTGAAGCTTTCTTT.

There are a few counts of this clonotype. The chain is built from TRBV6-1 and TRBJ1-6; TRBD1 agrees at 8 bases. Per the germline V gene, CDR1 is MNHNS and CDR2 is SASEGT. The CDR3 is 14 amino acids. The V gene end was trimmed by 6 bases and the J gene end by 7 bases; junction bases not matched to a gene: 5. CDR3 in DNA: TGTGCCAGCAGGCTACAGGGGGGGAATTCACCCCTCCACTTT. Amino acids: CASRLQGGNSPLHF.

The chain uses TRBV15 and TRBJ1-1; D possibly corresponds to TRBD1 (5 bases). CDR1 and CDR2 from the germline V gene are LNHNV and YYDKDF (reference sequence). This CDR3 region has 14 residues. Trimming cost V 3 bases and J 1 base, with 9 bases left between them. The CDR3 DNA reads TGTGCCACCAGCAGGGAAGACAGGAACACTGAAGCTTTCTTT. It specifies CATSREDRNTEAFF.

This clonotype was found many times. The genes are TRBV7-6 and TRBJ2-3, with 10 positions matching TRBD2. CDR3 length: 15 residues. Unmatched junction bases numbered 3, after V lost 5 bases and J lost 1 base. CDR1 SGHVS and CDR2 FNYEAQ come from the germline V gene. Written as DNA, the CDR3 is TGTGCCAGCAGCCGAGGGACTAGCGGCACAGATACGCAGTATTTT. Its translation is CASSRGTSGTDTQYF.

In DNA, the CDR3 is TGTGCCAGCAGCTTGCGACGCACTATCTCCTACGAGCAGTACTTC. Translated: CASSLRRTISYEQYF. The chain uses TRBV7-2 and TRBJ2-7, with D uncertain. CDR1 is SGHTA and CDR2 is FQGNSA in the germline V gene. Trimming pared 3 bases from V and 0 bases from J, leaving 12 bases between. The CDR3 has 15 amino acids.

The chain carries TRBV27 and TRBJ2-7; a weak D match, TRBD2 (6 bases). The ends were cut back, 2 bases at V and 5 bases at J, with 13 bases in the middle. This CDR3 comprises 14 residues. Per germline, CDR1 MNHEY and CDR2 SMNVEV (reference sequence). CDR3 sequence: CASSLKAGSDEQYF. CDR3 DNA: TGTGCCAGCAGTTTAAAGGCGGGGTCGGACGAGCAGTACTTC.

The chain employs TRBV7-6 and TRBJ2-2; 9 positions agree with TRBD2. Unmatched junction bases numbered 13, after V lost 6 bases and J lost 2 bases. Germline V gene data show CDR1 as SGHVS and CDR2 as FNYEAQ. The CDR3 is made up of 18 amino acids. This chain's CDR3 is CASRSLTGGGENTGELFF. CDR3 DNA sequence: TGTGCCAGCAGATCGCTGACTGGCGGGGGGGAAAACACCGGGGAGCTGTTTTTT. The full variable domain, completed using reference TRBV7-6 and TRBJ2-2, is GAGVSQSPRYKVTKRGQDVALRCDPISGHVSLYWYRQALGQGPEFLTYFNYEAQQDKSGLPNDRFSAERPEGSISTLTIQRTEQRDSAMYRCASRSLTGGGENTGELFFGEGSRLTVL.